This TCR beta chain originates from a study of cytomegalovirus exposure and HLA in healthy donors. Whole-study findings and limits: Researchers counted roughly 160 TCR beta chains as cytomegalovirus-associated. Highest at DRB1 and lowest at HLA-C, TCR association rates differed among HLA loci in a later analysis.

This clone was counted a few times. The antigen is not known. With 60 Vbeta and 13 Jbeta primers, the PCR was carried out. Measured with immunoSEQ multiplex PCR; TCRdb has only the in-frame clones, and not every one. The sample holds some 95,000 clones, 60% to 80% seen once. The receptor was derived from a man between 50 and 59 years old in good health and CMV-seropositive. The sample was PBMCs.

CDR3 coding DNA: TGTGCCAGCAGAAGACAGGTTTTAACGTACGAGCAGTACTTC. This gives the protein CASRRQVLTYEQYF. The rearrangement links TRBV6-5 to TRBJ2-7, with D possibly being TRBD1 (6 bases). The CDR3 covers 14 residues. The V end lost 6 bases, the J end lost 4 bases, and 16 bases lay between the germline ends. Germline V gene lookup returns CDR1 MNHEY and CDR2 SVGAGI.